This TCR beta chain appears in the sequencing data of a study of blood T cell repertoires in COVID-19. Overall study context: The analysed material was cDNA or gDNA that came from T cells, B-cell-depleted T cells, or PBMCs.

Germline V gene sequence: CDR1 LNHDA, CDR2 SQIVND (reference sequence). Germline trimming cut 4 bases from V and 7 bases from J; bases unmatched to any gene: 10. The CDR3 spans 15 residues. Profiling relied on immunoSEQ multiplex PCR, and the TCRdb table lists in-frame clones only, not all of them. The repertoire has about 120,000 clones, roughly 82% of them found once; the top ten carry 16%. The sequencing sample was made of peripheral blood. The sequence came from a woman in her sixties with acute or convalescent COVID-19. This sequence joins TRBV19 and TRBJ1-5; 7 bases agree with TRBD1. CDR3 residues: CASSTGQIGSQPQHF. The CDR3 region has the DNA TGTGCCAGTAGTACGGGACAGATTGGAAGCCAGCCCCAGCATTTT.